This TCR beta chain originates from a study of T cells after yellow fever vaccination. Germline values: CDR1 SEHNR, CDR2 FQNEAQ (reference sequence). The V end was cut by 5 bases, the J end by 0 bases, with 10 bases between. The CDR3 is 14 amino acids. Each CDR3 protein is one row after TCRdb ran MiXCR on the 5' RACE reads. The data show about 58,000 distinct CDR3 sequences, with 7.1% seen just once and roughly 40% held by the top ten. This clonotype was counted a few times. The input for sequencing was CD8+ T cells sorted from PBMCs, taken on the day of the first yellow fever vaccination. The receptor was derived from a man aged 18 to 30 who received the YFV17D yellow fever vaccine. V gene TRBV7-9 combines with J gene TRBJ2-5; D unclear. DNA for the CDR3: TGTGCCAGCAGCCCCCCACCGTACCAAGAGACCCAGTACTTC. It yields the protein CASSPPPYQETQYF.